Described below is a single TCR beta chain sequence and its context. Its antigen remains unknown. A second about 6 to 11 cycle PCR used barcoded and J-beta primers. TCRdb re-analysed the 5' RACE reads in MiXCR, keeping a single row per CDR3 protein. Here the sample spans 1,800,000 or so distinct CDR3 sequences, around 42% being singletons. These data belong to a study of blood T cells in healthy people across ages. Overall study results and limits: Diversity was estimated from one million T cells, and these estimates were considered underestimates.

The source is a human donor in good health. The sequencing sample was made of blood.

CDR3 region: CASRAQGGLSYNEQFF. The CDR3 DNA is TGCGCCAGCAGGGCCCAGGGGGGCCTCTCCTACAATGAGCAGTTCTTC. J is TRBJ2-1 and V is TRBV5-1; TRBD1 might be the D (7 bases). The CDR3 has 16 residues. CDR1 is SGHRS and CDR2 is YFSETQ in the germline V gene. The V and J ends lost 5 bases and 0 bases respectively, with 15 bases between them. The full variable domain, with the rest looked up from reference TRBV5-1 and TRBJ2-1, is KAGVTQTPRYLIKTRGQQVTLSCSPISGHRSVSWYQQTPGQGLQFLFEYFSETQRNKGNFPGRFSGRQFSNSRSEMNVSTLELGDSALYLCASRAQGGLSYNEQFFGPGTRLTVL.